Shown below are 11 T cell receptor beta chains from a single sample sequenced in a study of blood T cell repertoires in COVID-19. TCRdb keeps only in-frame clones here, not all; method: immunoSEQ multiplex PCR. This table has tens of thousands of clones, 90% appearing once. Sequenced input: peripheral blood. These receptor sequences come from a human donor with active COVID-19. The donor label of this sample is uncertain.

The gene calls are TRBV18 and TRBJ1-2, with TRBD1 as a possible D gene (6 bases). Germline CDR1 reads KGHSH; CDR2 reads LQKENI. This CDR3 spans 15 amino acids. Trimming stripped 2 bases from V and 1 base from J, with 11 bases between. The CDR3 DNA follows: TGTGCCAGCTCACCAGAAAAAGGGGGTAACTATGGCTACACCTTC. This encodes CASSPEKGGNYGYTF.

This clone was detected only a few times. This rearrangement joins TRBV5-1 to TRBJ2-2; D uncertain. V lost 10 bases and J lost 0, with 7 bases in between. Germline loops: CDR1 SGHRS, CDR2 YFSETQ. This CDR3 has 12 amino acids. CDR3 region: CALKSNTGELFF. The CDR3 DNA sequence: TGCGCCCTAAAATCGAACACCGGGGAGCTGTTTTTT. The variable domain in full, completed from reference TRBV5-1 and TRBJ2-2, reads KAGVTQTPRYLIKTRGQQVTLSCSPISGHRSVSWYQQTPGQGLQFLFEYFSETQRNKGNFPGRFSGRQFSNSRSEMNVSTLELGDSALYLCALKSNTGELFFGEGSRLTVL.

The gene calls are TRBV9 and TRBJ2-7; no reliable D call. CDR3 length equals 13 residues. Germline-derived CDR1 and CDR2 are SGDLS and YYNGEE. V gave up 2 bases and J gave up 5 bases, with 11 bases separating them. This CDR3 reads CASSVTLGDEQYF. CDR3 coding DNA: TGTGCCAGCAGCGTCACATTGGGCGACGAGCAGTACTTC.

This clone was counted a single time. This rearrangement joins TRBV5-5 to TRBJ2-1, with a possible D match to TRBD1 (5 bases). The CDR3 is 13 residues long. Deletions cut 2 bases from V and 6 bases from J, with 9 bases between. Germline-derived CDR1 and CDR2 are SGHKS and YYEKEE (reference sequence). CDR3 coding DNA: TGTGCCAGCAGCTTCCGACAGACCAATGAGCAGTTCTTC. Translating gives CASSFRQTNEQFF. The full variable domain, its missing parts supplied by reference TRBV5-5 and TRBJ2-1, is DAGVTQSPTHLIKTRGQQVTLRCSPISGHKSVSWYQQVLGQGPQFIFQYYEKEERGRGNFPDRFSARQFPNYSSELNVNALLLGDSALYLCASSFRQTNEQFFGPGTRLTVL.

This clone is a singleton in its sample. V usage is TRBV14 and J usage is TRBJ1-2; D might be TRBD1 (5 bases). Germline V lookup: CDR1 SGHDN, CDR2 FVKESK. This CDR3 spans 17 amino acids. V lost 3 bases and J 2 bases, leaving 19 bases between the germline ends. The CDR3 loop reads CASSHQTTRGGNYGYTF. Here the CDR3 DNA reads TGTGCCAGCAGCCATCAAACCACAAGGGGAGGGAACTATGGCTACACCTTC.

This clone has more than one count but fewer than ten. The chain recombines TRBV27 with TRBJ2-7; maybe TRBD1 (7 bases). This CDR3 is 16 amino acids long. Looked up from germline, CDR1 is MNHEY and CDR2 is SMNVEV (reference sequence). V lost 5 bases and J lost 5, with 22 bases in between. This CDR3 reads CASSPRGDPGEDEQYF. The CDR3 region has the DNA TGTGCCAGCAGTCCCAGGGGGGACCCTGGGGAAGACGAGCAGTACTTC.

V and J are TRBV25-1 and TRBJ2-3, with 10 bases matching TRBD2. This CDR3 is built from 14 residues. Trimming at V came to 5 bases and at J to 11 bases, leaving 10 bases not matched to a gene. CDR1 MGHDK and CDR2 SYGVNS come from the germline V gene. In DNA form, the CDR3 reads TGTGCCAGCAGTAGAGCGGGGGGGCGCACAGAGCAGTATTTT. Encoded protein: CASSRAGGRTEQYF.

The rearrangement uses TRBV5-4 and TRBJ2-1; 15 positions agree with TRBD2. Germline trimming cut 4 bases from V and 8 bases from J; bases unmatched to any gene: 4. Germline CDR1 and CDR2: SGHNT and YYREEE (reference sequence). This CDR3 is built from 15 residues. As DNA, the CDR3 is TGTGCCAGCAGCCGGACTAGCGGGGGGGTCGATGAGCAGTTCTTC. It specifies CASSRTSGGVDEQFF. Full variable domain (missing parts from reference TRBV5-4 and TRBJ2-1): ETGVTQSPTHLIKTRGQQVTLRCSSQSGHNTVSWYQQALGQGPQFIFQYYREEENGRGNFPPRFSGLQFPNYSSELNVNALELDDSALYLCASSRTSGGVDEQFFGPGTRLTVL.

The chain has TRBV5-1 and TRBJ2-5; D gene unclear. This CDR3 comprises 15 residues. Germline CDR1 SGHRS, CDR2 YFSETQ. With 4 bases removed from V and 0 bases from J, the gap between germline ends came to 13 bases. CDR3 in DNA: TGCGCCAGCAGCGAAACAACGGGTTACCAAGAGACCCAGTACTTC. It is translated as CASSETTGYQETQYF.

The chain is built from TRBV6-6 and TRBJ2-5; 7 bases line up with TRBD2. The length of the CDR3 is 16 residues. Trimming took 4 bases from V and 4 from J; bases not matched to a gene: 12. Germline lookup yields CDR1 MNHNY and CDR2 SVGAGI (reference sequence). In DNA form, the CDR3 reads TGTGCCAGCAGTTTCGCCTCAGGGAGGGGAGGAGAGACCCAGTACTTC. This codes for CASSFASGRGGETQYF.

V gene TRBV6-1 combines with J gene TRBJ2-3; a weak D match, TRBD2 (5 bases). The CDR3 length is 15 residues. Germline CDR1 MNHNS, CDR2 SASEGT. V was shortened by 2 bases and J by 2 bases, with 11 bases between the two germline ends. CDR3 residues: CASSEPWGVTDTQYF. As DNA, the CDR3 is TGTGCCAGCAGTGAACCCTGGGGAGTCACAGATACGCAGTATTTT.